Each of the 17 T cell receptor beta chains below was sequenced from the same sample in a study of Ad26.COV2.S vaccination and SARS-CoV-2 variants (dated by TCRdb to 2020 to 2023). The treatment or condition label for this specimen denotes: roughly 19 received Ad26.COV2.S at low or high dose, single or two shots; about 5 received placebo; per-sample allocation not given. Repertoires of vaccine and placebo recipients were sequenced from samples taken on day 63 after the first injection. Libraries were built with the immunoSEQ multiplex PCR assay. TCRdb carries this immuneACCESS record with in-frame sequences only. Its versions omit some clonotypes, under half of them owing to an unresolved V gene in the studies checked, with the rest unexplained. The sample table lists some 480,000 clones, about 83% of them with a count of one. 10% to 15% of the sample is in the top ten clones. The sample in question was peripheral blood, obtained in a trial of Ad26.COV2.S vaccine versus placebo. These receptors came from a person aged 18-60 years who received the Ad26.COV2.S COVID-19 vaccine or a placebo.

The rearrangement joins TRBV5-8 to TRBJ2-1; D gene uncertain. V dropped 0 bases and J dropped 8 bases, with 9 bases sitting between them. The CDR3 consists of 13 residues. The germline V gene has CDR1 SGHTS and CDR2 YDEGEE. The CDR3 bases are TGTGCCAGCAGCTTGGCCGGGTCGTATGAGCAGTTCTTC. Its translation: CASSLAGSYEQFF.

The chain combines TRBV7-2 with TRBJ2-1; no clear D gene. V was trimmed by 4 bases and J by 4 bases, leaving 14 bases between them. The germline CDR1 and CDR2 sequences are SGHTA and FQGNSA. CDR3 size: 15 residues. The CDR3 here is CASSSSLGPYNEQFF. The CDR3 DNA reads as TGTGCCAGCAGCTCCAGTTTAGGACCTTACAATGAGCAGTTCTTC.

This clone was seen just once. The V gene is TRBV7-2, the J gene TRBJ2-7; TRBD2 is a possible D gene (5 bases). V lost 3 bases and J lost 5, with 11 bases in between. The CDR3 length is 13 residues. Germline-derived CDR1 and CDR2 are SGHTA and FQGNSA. The CDR3: CASSFAPRDEQYF. For the CDR3, the DNA is TGTGCCAGCAGCTTTGCCCCGAGGGACGAGCAGTACTTC.

This chain uses TRBV5-1 with TRBJ1-1; the match to TRBD1 covers 12 bases. Germline V gives CDR1 SGHRS, CDR2 YFSETQ. This CDR3 is 14 amino acids long. V lost 0 bases to trimming and J lost 9 bases; unmatched junction nucleotides: 3. This chain's CDR3 is CASSLAGTGGKAFF. The CDR3 nucleotides are TGCGCCAGCAGCTTGGCTGGGACAGGGGGCAAAGCTTTCTTT.

The gene calls are TRBV10-3 and TRBJ1-5; D remains ambiguous. The CDR3 is made up of 13 amino acids. Germline V CDR1 and CDR2: ENHRY, SYGVKD. The V gene lost 2 bases and the J gene lost 0 bases, with 2 bases spanning the gap. The CDR3 loop reads CAISELSNQPQHF. For the CDR3, the DNA is TGTGCCATCAGTGAGCTTAGCAATCAGCCCCAGCATTTT.

A note on this clone: Within the sample, other DNA sequences also encode this same CDR3. The V gene is TRBV28, the J gene TRBJ2-6; D is ambiguous. The CDR3 sequence is 15 residues long. V lost 1 base, J lost 1 base, and 5 bases lay in between. Looked up from germline, CDR1 is MDHEN and CDR2 is SYDVKM. The CDR3 spells CASSLLGSGANVLTF. Written as DNA, the CDR3 is TGTGCCAGCAGTTTATTGGGATCTGGGGCCAACGTCCTGACTTTC.

This chain connects TRBV18 to TRBJ1-6, with 8 positions matching TRBD1. Germline V CDR1 and CDR2: KGHSH, LQKENI. The CDR3 consists of 15 residues. V dropped 3 bases and J dropped 10; count of bases not matched to a gene: 8. As DNA, the CDR3 is TGTGCCAGCTCACCTGGACAGGGTAAAATATCACCCCTCCACTTT. This gives the protein CASSPGQGKISPLHF.

The DNA for the CDR3 is TGTGCCACCAGCAGAGTGCTTGGGGGGCAGCCCCAGCATTTT. It translates to CATSRVLGGQPQHF. The V gene is TRBV15, the J gene TRBJ1-5; the D gene is possibly TRBD1 (5 bases). The germline CDR1 and CDR2 sequences are LNHNV and YYDKDF (reference sequence). This CDR3 spans 14 amino acids. Trimming took 1 base from V and 7 from J, leaving 11 bases between them.

This clone showed up just a few times. The chain recombines TRBV12-5 with TRBJ1-5, with D tentatively TRBD1 (6 bases). This CDR3 is built from 13 residues. V dropped 5 bases and J dropped 5 bases, with 10 bases sitting between them. Looked up from germline, CDR1 is LGHNT and CDR2 is FRNRAP. The CDR3 region is CASGGGSYQPQHF. The CDR3 DNA sequence: TGTGCTAGTGGTGGGGGCAGTTATCAGCCCCAGCATTTT.

V gene TRBV10-2 combines with J gene TRBJ2-7, with a tentative D call TRBD1 (6 bases). The V and J ends lost 6 bases and 4 bases respectively, with 10 bases between them. CDR1 and CDR2 from the germline V gene are WSHSY and SAAADI. The CDR3 runs 12 residues. The CDR3 DNA reads as TGCGCCAGCAGACAGGGCCCTTACGAGCAGTACTTC. Translating it yields CASRQGPYEQYF.

The rearrangement links TRBV5-1 to TRBJ2-1; 12 bases align to TRBD2. This CDR3 is built from 14 residues. CDR1 and CDR2 from the germline V gene are SGHRS and YFSETQ. V was pared by 4 bases and J by 10 bases, with 6 bases of the junction left unmatched. The CDR3, as DNA: TGCGCCAGCAGCGCCCTAGCGGGAGGGGGGGAGCAGTTCTTC. This codes for CASSALAGGGEQFF.

This sequence joins TRBV28 and TRBJ1-5; D is unclear. The CDR3 has 16 residues. V gave up 5 bases and J gave up 2 bases, with 16 bases separating them. Germline CDR1 and CDR2: MDHEN and SYDVKM. The CDR3, as DNA: TGTGCCAGCAGTCCGTGGGCGTCAGGAGGCAATCAGCCCCAGCATTTT. Protein sequence: CASSPWASGGNQPQHF.

The chain carries TRBV6-5 and TRBJ2-1; 9 bases align to TRBD2. CDR1 is MNHEY, CDR2 SVGAGI, per germline. The CDR3 contains 14 residues. The J segment lost 4 bases and the V segment lost 6 bases, leaving 4 bases of the junction unmatched. The CDR3 loop is CASRRTSAYNEQFF. Written as DNA, the CDR3 is TGTGCCAGCAGGCGGACTAGCGCGTACAATGAGCAGTTCTTC.

The chain has TRBV6-5 and TRBJ1-1; D not resolved. Germline V lookup: CDR1 MNHEY, CDR2 SVGAGI. This CDR3 spans 13 amino acids. Trimming removed 5 bases from V and 3 bases from J, with 10 bases in between. For the CDR3, the DNA is TGTGCCAGCAGTCGAAGAAGGGACACTGAAGCTTTCTTT. Protein product: CASSRRRDTEAFF.

The rearrangement joins TRBV28 to TRBJ1-1, with D tentatively TRBD1 (6 bases). The CDR3 extends over 11 amino acids. CDR1 and CDR2 from the germline V gene are MDHEN and SYDVKM. Trimming removed 5 bases at V and 11 bases at J, with 12 bases between. The CDR3: CASSTGWRAFF. The CDR3 coding sequence is TGTGCCAGCAGTACAGGGTGGAGGGCTTTCTTT.

In DNA, the CDR3 is TGCGCCAGCAGCTTCTCCCGGGACAAAGCTAACTATGGCTACACCTTC. This sequence encodes CASSFSRDKANYGYTF. The V call is TRBV5-1, the J call TRBJ1-2, with TRBD1 as a possible D gene (6 bases). The V end was cut by 2 bases, the J end by 0 bases, with 14 bases between. The CDR3 has 16 amino acids. Germline CDR1 SGHRS, CDR2 YFSETQ.

The rearrangement uses TRBV21-1 and TRBJ2-2; TRBD2 is taken as the D call from the table, unchecked against the DNA. TRBV21-1 has pseudogene status. This CDR3 spans 17 amino acids. In nucleotides, the CDR3 is TGTGCCAGCAGCAAAGCGCTTAGAGGCCACCCCATCGCGGAGCTGTTTTTT. Its protein product is CASSKALRGHPIAELFF.